This TCR beta chain was identified during a study of blood T cell repertoires in COVID-19. For the study at large: Sites in the United States, Italy and Spain provided acute and convalescent COVID-19 samples.

There are 15 residues in the CDR3. CDR1 is KGHSH, CDR2 LQKENI, per germline. V shed 4 bases and J 7 bases; nucleotides not matched to a gene: 8. In the original workflow: Estimation of nucleated cell counts was performed using reference gene primer amplification. Measured with immunoSEQ multiplex PCR; TCRdb has only the in-frame clones, and not every one. V and J calls plus clone size are reproduced from that table; the DNA served to infer D and trimming. The profile shows nearly 350,000 clones, 75% to 90% of them singletons. The chain carries TRBV18 and TRBJ1-5, with 9 bases identical to TRBD1. Source material: peripheral blood. This TCR was sampled from a woman aged 50 to 60 with COVID-19, enrolled during active disease. CDR3 in amino acids: CASSLGTGSRQPQHF. In nucleotides, the CDR3 is TGTGCCAGCTCACTCGGGACAGGGTCTCGGCAGCCCCAGCATTTT.